The following is a T cell receptor (beta chain) sequence with its context. Its recognized antigen is unknown. Within one base of it there is no much larger clone, and no base qualities were kept. Based on the germline V gene, the CDR1 and CDR2 sequences are MNHEY and SVGAGI. Trimming takes 6 bases from V and 7 bases from J, and the germline ends sit 13 bases apart. From its cysteine to its phenylalanine, the CDR3 spans 13 amino acids. The DNA shown is the 39-base CDR3, in frame from base 1. These data come from a study of STAT5B mutations in CD4+ large granular lymphocyte leukemia (dated by TCRdb to between 2022 and 2023). Turning to the overall study: Among the healthy controls, the CDR3 'QG' motif was associated with a particular HLA allele. Flow cytometry on FACSCanto II or FACSVerse confirmed that purified fractions exceeded 95% purity among lymphocytes. The TCRbeta repertoires of CD4+ T-cell large granular lymphocyte leukemia patients were compared with the TCRbeta repertoires of healthy blood donors.

The immunoSEQ assay at survey resolution was applied to genomic DNA for sequencing of TCRbeta rearrangements. Concerning the study's data processing: In the TCR sequencing data, the lowest productive clonotype frequency that could be detected was 2.59 x 10-5. Analyses included only productive TCRbeta rearrangements, meaning complete and in-frame sequences. The clonality of each sample was calculated as Simpson clonality in the immunoSEQ Analyzer version 3.0. Clones were grouped by frequency into very rare, small, medium, large (1-20%) or hyperexpanded (>20%) categories. Generation probabilities were estimated with OLGA 1.2.3, V-gene circos plots were made with VDJtools, specificities were searched in VDJdb, and CDR3 motifs were identified with GLIPH. TCRdb's version of the immuneACCESS table is confined to in-frame rearrangements and falls short of the full clone set. An unresolved V gene accounts for under half of the shortfall where checked; the remainder is of unknown origin. V and J calls and clone size are as listed in that table; D and trimming were resolved from the DNA. Recorded for this sample are 30,000 to 35,000 clones; 69% of them occurred a single time. The top ten clonotypes cover less than 3% of the sample.

The healthy controls were 30 to 45 blood donors, and the buffy coats of these donors were supplied by the Finnish Red Cross blood service. All TCR-sequenced material derived from peripheral blood: patient blood samples and healthy donor buffy coats. Peripheral blood mononuclear cells were isolated by Ficoll-Hypaque gradient centrifugation. For the healthy controls, CD4+ cells were obtained from buffy coats by magnetic purification. Genomic DNA was extracted with the Gentra Puregene Cell and Tissue kit and quantified on a Qubit 2.0 fluorometer. Points the paper makes about the study in general: TRBV06-family usage was enriched among the top patient clones (8/27) compared with healthy controls (2/35). CD4-sorted patient repertoires appeared more clonal than healthy CD4+ repertoires, and this difference persisted after removing the putative leukemic clones. The data were not HLA-matched, and the higher clonality in CD4+ T-LGLL than in CD8+ T-LGLL could be due to the relatively small sample size. Main leukemic clonotypes were private to each patient, although about a quarter of the main leukemic clonotypes were found at low frequency in the non-leukemic repertoires of other patients.

This sequence originates from a human donor in good health. Recombination linked TRBV6-5 to TRBJ1-5; the D gene is unclear. The sequenced sample consisted of CD4+ T cells from blood buffy coats. The nucleotide sequence is TGTGCCAGCAGGGCCGATTTCAACCAGCCCCAGCATTTT. It is translated as CASRADFNQPQHF.